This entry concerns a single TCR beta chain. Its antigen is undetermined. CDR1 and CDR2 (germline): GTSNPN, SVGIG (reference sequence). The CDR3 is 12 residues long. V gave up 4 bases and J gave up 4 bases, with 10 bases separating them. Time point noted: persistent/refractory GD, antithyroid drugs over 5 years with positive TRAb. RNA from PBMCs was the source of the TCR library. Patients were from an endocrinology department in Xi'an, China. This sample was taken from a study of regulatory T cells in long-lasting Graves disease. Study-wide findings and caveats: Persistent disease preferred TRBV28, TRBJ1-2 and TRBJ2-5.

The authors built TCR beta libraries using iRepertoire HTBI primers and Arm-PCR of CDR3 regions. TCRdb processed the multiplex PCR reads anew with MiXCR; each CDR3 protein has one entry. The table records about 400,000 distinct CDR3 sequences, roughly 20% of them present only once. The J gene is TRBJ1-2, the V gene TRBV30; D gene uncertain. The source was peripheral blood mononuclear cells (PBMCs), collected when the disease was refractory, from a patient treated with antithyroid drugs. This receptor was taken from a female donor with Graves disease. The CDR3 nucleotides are TGTGCCTGGAAAACTAACACCTATGGCTACACCTTC. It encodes CAWKTNTYGYTF.